This T cell receptor beta chain was observed in a study of human thymus T cells. This clone appeared a single time. Its antigen is not identified. Study observations and caveats: Thymic repertoires of unrelated individuals were reported in related research to overlap highly.

This CDR3 region has 17 residues. V was clipped by 3 bases and J by 0 bases, with 15 bases between them. Germline assignment: CDR1 LNHNV and CDR2 YYDKDF (reference sequence). Assay: immunoSEQ multiplex PCR; the TCRdb copy retains only in-frame clones and omits some. Of some 130,000 clones listed, around 94% are singletons. Resections obtained during corrective heart surgery supplied the thymus tissue. Each of the donors was a healthy Finnish infant who was undergoing open corrective cardiac surgery for congenital heart defects. The TCR originated in a boy younger than two with a congenital heart defect but otherwise immunologically healthy. The sequenced sample was thymus tissue. The chain has TRBV15 and TRBJ2-1; the D call may be TRBD1 or TRBD2 (5 bases each). In nucleotides, the CDR3 is TGTGCCACCAGCAGGGGGGTAGGCAGGAGCTCCTACAATGAGCAGTTCTTC. It encodes CATSRGVGRSSYNEQFF.